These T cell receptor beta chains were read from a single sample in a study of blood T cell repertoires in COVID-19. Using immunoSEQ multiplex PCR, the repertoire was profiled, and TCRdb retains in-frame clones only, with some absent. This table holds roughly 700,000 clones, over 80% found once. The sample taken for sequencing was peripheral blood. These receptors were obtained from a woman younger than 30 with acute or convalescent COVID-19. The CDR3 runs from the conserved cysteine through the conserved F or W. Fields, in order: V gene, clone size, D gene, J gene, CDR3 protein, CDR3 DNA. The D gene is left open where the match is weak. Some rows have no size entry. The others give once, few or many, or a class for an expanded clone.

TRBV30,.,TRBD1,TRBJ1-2,CAWTVGTVYGYTF,TGTGCCTGGACCGTCGGGACAGTCTATGGCTACACCTTC
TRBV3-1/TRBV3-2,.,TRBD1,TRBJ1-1,CASSLWDRVSEAFF,TGTGCCAGCAGCCTATGGGACAGGGTGAGTGAAGCTTTCTTT
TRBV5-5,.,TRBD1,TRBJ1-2,CASSLSWTGDLYGYTF,TGTGCCAGCAGCCTTAGCTGGACAGGGGACCTCTATGGCTACACCTTC
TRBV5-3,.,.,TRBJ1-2,CARITAAGSHGYTF,TGTGCCAGAATCACCGCAGCGGGGTCCCATGGCTACACCTTC
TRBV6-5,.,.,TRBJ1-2,CASTIDRNYGYTF,TGTGCCAGCACCATAGACAGAAACTATGGCTACACCTTC
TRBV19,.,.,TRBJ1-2,CASSIRPGLNYGYTF,TGTGCCAGTAGTATTCGGCCAGGTTTAAACTATGGCTACACCTTC
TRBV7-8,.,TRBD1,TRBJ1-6,CASSTRTGGNSPLHF,TGTGCCAGCAGCACCCGGACAGGGGGCAATTCACCCCTCCACTTT
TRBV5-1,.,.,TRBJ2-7,CASSSSGAFDYEQYF,TGCGCCAGCAGCTCCTCAGGGGCGTTCGACTACGAGCAGTACTTC
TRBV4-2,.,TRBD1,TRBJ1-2,CASSQGTRGIFDGYTF,TGTGCCAGCAGCCAAGGAACCAGGGGGATTTTCGATGGCTACACCTTC
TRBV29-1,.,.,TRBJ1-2,CSVRGPEHNYGYTF,TGCAGCGTTAGGGGCCCCGAACATAACTATGGCTACACCTTC
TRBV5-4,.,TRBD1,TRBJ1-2,CASSLSGQFYGYTF,TGTGCCAGCAGCCTTTCGGGACAGTTCTATGGCTACACCTTC
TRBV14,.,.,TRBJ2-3,CASSPKGWTDTQYF,TGTGCCAGCAGCCCTAAGGGGTGGACAGATACGCAGTATTTT
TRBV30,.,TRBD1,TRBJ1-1,CAWNAGGNTEAFF,TGTGCCTGGAACGCAGGGGGTAACACTGAAGCTTTCTTT
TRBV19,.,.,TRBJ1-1,CASSIQMNTEAFF,TGTGCCAGTAGTATCCAGATGAACACTGAAGCTTTCTTT
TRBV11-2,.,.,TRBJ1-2,CASSLVPGWNYGYTF,TGTGCCAGCAGCTTAGTTCCAGGGTGGAACTATGGCTACACCTTC
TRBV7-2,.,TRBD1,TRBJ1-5,CASSLRQGGQPQHF,TGTGCCAGCAGCCTCAGACAGGGAGGACAGCCCCAGCATTTT
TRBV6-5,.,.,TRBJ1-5,CASGAGAGNQPQHF,TGTGCCAGTGGGGCGGGGGCAGGAAATCAGCCCCAGCATTTT
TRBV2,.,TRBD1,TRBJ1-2,CASRGTGGGYTF,TGTGCCAGCAGGGGGACAGGGGGCGGCTACACCTTC
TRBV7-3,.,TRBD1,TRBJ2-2,CASSQQGELNTGELFF,TGTGCCAGCAGCCAGCAGGGGGAACTAAACACCGGGGAGCTGTTTTTT
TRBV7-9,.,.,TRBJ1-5,CASSLSGSGHNQPQHF,TGTGCCAGCAGCTTAAGCGGAAGCGGCCACAATCAGCCCCAGCATTTT
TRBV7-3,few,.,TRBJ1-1,CASSTTYGAVTEAFF,TGTGCCAGCAGCACCACCTATGGGGCAGTCACTGAAGCTTTCTTT
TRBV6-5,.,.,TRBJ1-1,CASSYFRDFTGEAFF,TGTGCCAGCAGTTACTTCAGGGATTTTACGGGTGAAGCTTTCTTT
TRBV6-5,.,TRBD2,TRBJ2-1,CATLAGGQVGEQFF,TGTGCCACCCTGGCGGGGGGGCAGGTGGGTGAGCAGTTCTTC
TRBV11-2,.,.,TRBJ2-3,CASSSISLPAQYF,TGTGCCAGCAGCTCAATTTCCCTACCCGCGCAGTATTTT